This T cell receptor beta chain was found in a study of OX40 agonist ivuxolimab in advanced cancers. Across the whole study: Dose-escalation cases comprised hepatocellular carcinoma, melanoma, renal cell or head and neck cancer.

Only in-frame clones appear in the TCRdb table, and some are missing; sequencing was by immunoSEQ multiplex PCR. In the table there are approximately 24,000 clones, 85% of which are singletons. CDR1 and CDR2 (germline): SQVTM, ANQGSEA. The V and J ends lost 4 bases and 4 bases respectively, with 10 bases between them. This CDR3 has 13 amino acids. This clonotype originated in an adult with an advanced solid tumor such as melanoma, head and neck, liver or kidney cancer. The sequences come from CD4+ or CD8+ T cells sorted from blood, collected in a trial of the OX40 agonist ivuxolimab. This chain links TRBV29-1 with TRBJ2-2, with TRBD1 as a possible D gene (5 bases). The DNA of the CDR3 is TGCAGCGTTGGGACGACAGTCACCGGGGAGCTGTTTTTT. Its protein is CSVGTTVTGELFF.